What follows are 23 T cell receptor beta chains derived from one specimen sequenced in a study of blood T cells in healthy people across ages (dated by TCRdb to between 2014 and 2016). The library came from 5' RACE. Sequencer: Illumina HiSeq 2500. A second PCR of about 6 to 11 cycles was performed with a sample-barcoded 5' primer and a J-beta primer mix. In-frame beta chains were kept once TCRdb had trimmed the public reads at Q25 with fastp and called clones with MiXCR. Entries are consolidated by CDR3 protein sequence, retaining the most common genes and DNA. Counted in this sample were about a million distinct CDR3 sequences; 30% to 40% of them appeared once. Around 14% of the sample is in the top ten clones. The sample consisted of blood. These TCRs come from a man aged 18-30 years in good health.

As to this clonotype: A much larger clone differs from this one at a single base, so this may be a read error. For the CDR3, the DNA is TGTGCCAGCAGCCCAAACTCCTACAATGAGCAGTACTTC. Translation gives CASSPNSYNEQYF. The chain combines TRBV9 with TRBJ2-1; the D is unclear. The DNA end is a closer match to TRBJ2-7, so the J assignment may be wrong. Germline V CDR1 and CDR2: SGDLS, YYNGEE. This CDR3 is 13 amino acids long.

The sample holds a few counts of this clonotype. The CDR3 loop is CASSKAPSRGSSYNEQFF. DNA for the CDR3: TGTGCCAGCAGCAAGGCTCCTTCGCGAGGGAGCTCCTACAATGAGCAGTTCTTC. The chain joins TRBV21-1 to TRBJ2-1. TRBV21-1 counts as a pseudogene. This CDR3 has 18 residues.

V is TRBV6-1 and J is TRBJ2-3, with unresolved D. There are 13 residues in the CDR3. CDR1 MNHNS and CDR2 SASEGT come from the germline V gene. Trimming took off 1 base at V and 5 bases at J, with 7 bases between the two ends. The CDR3 DNA is TGTGCCAGCAGTGAAGGGGATCAAGATACGCAGTATTTT. This encodes CASSEGDQDTQYF.

The V and J genes are TRBV20-1 and TRBJ2-1; 8 bases map to TRBD2. There are 20 residues in the CDR3. Germline V gene sequence: CDR1 DFQATT, CDR2 SNEGSKA (reference sequence). Trimming cost V 4 bases and J 1 base; bases outside gene matches: 21. The CDR3 sequence is CSAKLGLAGGLSRSYNEQFF. The CDR3 DNA reads as TGCAGTGCTAAGCTAGGACTAGCCGGGGGGCTGAGTAGGTCCTACAATGAGCAGTTCTTC.

This clonotype was recorded a few times. This sequence joins TRBV20-1 and TRBJ1-4, with TRBD1 identical over 7 bases. Unmatched junction bases numbered 5, after V lost 2 bases and J lost 5 bases. This CDR3 spans 14 amino acids. From germline, CDR1 is DFQATT and CDR2 SNEGSKA (reference sequence). CDR3 loop: CSARTDRVNEKLFF. The CDR3 DNA sequence: TGCAGTGCTAGAACAGACAGGGTGAATGAAAAACTGTTTTTT.

The rearrangement uses TRBV4-2 and TRBJ2-1; D gene uncertain. Deletions cut 1 base from V and 0 bases from J, with 10 bases between. The V gene's germline CDR1 is LGHNA and CDR2 YNFKEQ. This CDR3 has 16 residues. CDR3 bases: TGTGCCAGCAGCCAAGGAGGACGGAGCTCCTACAATGAGCAGTTCTTC. It is translated as CASSQGGRSSYNEQFF.

J is TRBJ2-6 and V is TRBV20-1; D is perhaps TRBD2 (5 bases). The CDR3 runs to 13 residues. The germline gives CDR1 DFQATT, CDR2 SNEGSKA (reference sequence). Trimming shortened V by 5 bases and J by 8 bases, and 13 bases separated the two germline ends. CDR3 in DNA: TGCAGTGCTGGAAGTTCCGGGACCAACGTCCTGACTTTC. Translated, it gives CSAGSSGTNVLTF.

The chain employs TRBV5-5 and TRBJ2-3; D perhaps matches TRBD2 (5 bases). Germline CDR1 and CDR2: SGHKS and YYEKEE (reference sequence). This CDR3 has 12 residues. V was shortened by 4 bases and J by 6 bases, with 9 bases between the two germline ends. The CDR3 DNA reads as TGTGCCAGCAGCCCATGGGAGGATACGCAGTATTTT. Its protein is CASSPWEDTQYF.

The V call is TRBV20-1, the J call TRBJ1-2; D call uncertain. The ends were cut back, 0 bases at V and 6 bases at J, with 11 bases in the middle. Germline V CDR1 and CDR2: DFQATT, SNEGSKA (reference sequence). The CDR3 is made up of 13 amino acids. CDR3 in amino acids: CSARESTSNGYTF. DNA for the CDR3: TGCAGTGCTAGAGAGTCCACAAGCAATGGCTACACCTTC.

A few counts support this clonotype. V gene TRBV7-2 combines with J gene TRBJ1-1, with D possibly matching TRBD1 (5 bases). Germline values: CDR1 SGHTA, CDR2 FQGNSA. Between the trimmed V and J ends, which lost 1 base and 4 bases, there was a span of 7 bases. This CDR3 has 13 residues. The CDR3 protein is CASSLDRPTEAFF. CDR3 in DNA: TGTGCCAGCAGCTTAGACAGGCCCACTGAAGCTTTCTTT.

This clonotype was seen a handful of times. CDR3 nucleotide sequence: TGTGCCAGCAGCTTAGAGGTGGGGATTCAGTACTTC. This sequence encodes CASSLEVGIQYF. V and J are TRBV7-2 and TRBJ2-4; D call uncertain. V lost 1 base, J lost 10 bases, and 8 bases lay in between. CDR1 is SGHTA, CDR2 FQGNSA, per germline. CDR3 length equals 12 residues. The full variable domain, with the rest looked up from reference TRBV7-2 and TRBJ2-4, is GAGVSQSPSNKVTEKGKDVELRCDPISGHTALYWYRQSLGQGLEFLIYFQGNSAPDKSGLPSDRFSAERTGGSVSTLTIQRTQQEDSAVYLCASSLEVGIQYFGAGTRLSVL.

This clonotype has a handful of counts. The chain recombines TRBV6-2 or TRBV6-3 with TRBJ1-5; D gene ambiguous. Germline assignment: CDR1 MNHEY and CDR2 SVGEGT. The CDR3 covers 15 residues. V dropped 2 bases and J dropped 10 bases, with 18 bases sitting between them. CDR3 coding DNA: TGTGCCAGCAGTTACGAGGGTTTCATGCTCTATCCCCAGCATTTT. Amino acid sequence: CASSYEGFMLYPQHF.

The CDR3: CASAGRRTEAFF. The CDR3 DNA sequence: TGTGCCAGCGCTGGCCGTCGCACTGAAGCTTTCTTT. V gene TRBV11-3 combines with J gene TRBJ1-1; D gene uncertain. Germline V gene sequence: CDR1 SGHNT, CDR2 YENEEA. The CDR3 consists of 12 residues. The V end was cut by 8 bases, the J end by 4 bases, with 11 bases between.

Notes on this clonotype: The conserved phenylalanine or tryptophan normally closing the CDR3 is absent here, so this likely arose from a read error. The gene calls are TRBV5-1 and TRBJ2-7, with 11 bases aligning to TRBD2. This CDR3 is 15 amino acids long. Per the germline V gene, CDR1 is SGHRS and CDR2 is YFSETQ. V lost 2 bases and J lost 2; bases outside the gene matches: 3. CDR3 protein: CASSFGLAGTYEQYI. The CDR3 coding sequence is TGCGCCAGCAGCTTCGGACTAGCGGGTACCTACGAGCAGTACATC.

The chain carries TRBV5-1 and TRBJ2-5, with D uncertain. Trimming shortened V by 5 bases and J by 2 bases, and 13 bases separated the two germline ends. The CDR3 covers 14 residues. Per the germline V gene, CDR1 is SGHRS and CDR2 is YFSETQ. The CDR3 sequence is CASSPGSIQETQYF. The DNA of the CDR3 is TGCGCCAGCAGTCCGGGCTCAATTCAAGAGACCCAGTACTTC.

The CDR3 sequence is CSARGLAVQETQYF. CDR3 nucleotides: TGCAGTGCTCGCGGACTAGCAGTCCAAGAGACCCAGTACTTC. The chain recombines TRBV20-1 with TRBJ2-5, with 8 bases lining up with TRBD2. This CDR3 spans 14 amino acids. The germline V gene has CDR1 DFQATT and CDR2 SNEGSKA (reference sequence). With 5 bases clipped from V and 1 base from J, the junction kept 6 bases outside the gene matches.

J is TRBJ2-5 and V is TRBV29-1; D gene unclear. Germline lookup yields CDR1 SQVTM and CDR2 ANQGSEA. CDR3 length: 12 amino acids. V lost 5 bases, J lost 3 bases, and 10 bases lay in between. The CDR3 is CSVTGSKETQYF. CDR3 nucleotide sequence: TGCAGCGTTACCGGTTCCAAAGAGACCCAGTACTTC.

V is TRBV5-1 and J is TRBJ2-3; 8 bases are shared with TRBD2. Trimming cost V 3 bases and J 5 bases; bases outside gene matches: 5. This CDR3 spans 14 amino acids. CDR1 and CDR2 (germline): SGHRS, YFSETQ. DNA for the CDR3: TGCGCCAGCAGCTGGGGGACTAGTGGAGATACGCAGTATTTT. Its protein product is CASSWGTSGDTQYF. Using reference TRBV5-1 and TRBJ2-3 for the parts outside the CDR3, the full variable domain is KAGVTQTPRYLIKTRGQQVTLSCSPISGHRSVSWYQQTPGQGLQFLFEYFSETQRNKGNFPGRFSGRQFSNSRSEMNVSTLELGDSALYLCASSWGTSGDTQYFGPGTRLTVL.

This clonotype has a count of ten or more. The gene calls are TRBV10-3 and TRBJ2-7, with D perhaps assigned TRBD1 or TRBD2 (5 bases each). V gave up 0 bases and J gave up 2 bases, with 8 bases separating them. The germline V gene has CDR1 ENHRY and CDR2 SYGVKD. The CDR3 extends over 14 amino acids. CDR3 in DNA: TGTGCCATCAGTGAGTCGGGACGGCCCTACGAGCAGTACTTC. It specifies CAISESGRPYEQYF.

This clonotype was observed a handful of times. The V gene is TRBV6-6, the J gene TRBJ1-2, with D hard to call. CDR1 is MNHNY and CDR2 is SVGAGI in the germline V gene (reference sequence). Trimming left V 2 bases short and J 4 bases short, with 17 bases between. The length of the CDR3 is 16 residues. The CDR3 is CASSYPEQTTPYGYTF. As DNA, the CDR3 is TGTGCCAGCAGTTACCCAGAACAAACTACCCCCTATGGCTACACCTTC.

The V gene is TRBV29-1, the J gene TRBJ1-1, with D possibly TRBD1 on 5 matching bases. V was shortened by 7 bases and J by 1 base, with 19 bases between the two germline ends. The CDR3 sequence is 15 residues long. The germline CDR1 and CDR2 sequences are SQVTM and ANQGSEA. In nucleotides, the CDR3 is TGCAGCGCCACACCACTCAGGGTATGGAACACTGAAGCTTTCTTT. Its protein is CSATPLRVWNTEAFF.

This clonotype has a count of ten or more. The genes are TRBV7-2 and TRBJ2-3; 9 nucleotides agree with TRBD1. Trimming cost V 6 bases and J 4 bases; bases outside gene matches: 5. This CDR3 has 14 residues. From germline, CDR1 is SGHTA and CDR2 FQGNSA. The CDR3: CASSSGTGSDTQYF. The CDR3 DNA sequence: TGTGCCAGCAGTTCCGGGACAGGGTCAGATACGCAGTATTTT.

The chain joins TRBV6-5 to TRBJ2-2; D is possibly TRBD1 (6 bases). Trimming stripped 0 bases from V and 6 bases from J, with 11 bases between. This CDR3 has 15 amino acids. Germline V gene data show CDR1 as MNHEY and CDR2 as SVGAGI. DNA for the CDR3: TGTGCCAGCAGTTACTCCTTCAGGGGACCCGGGGAGCTGTTTTTT. Translation gives CASSYSFRGPGELFF.